A selection of T cell receptor beta chains follows, all from one sample in a study of blood T cell repertoires in COVID-19. Data came from immunoSEQ multiplex PCR; TCRdb stores just in-frame clones and leaves some out. This sample has 150,000 or so clones; roughly 80% occur once, and the top ten carry around 10%. Sequenced: PBMCs or T cells enriched from blood (not recorded which). These receptor sequences come from a man aged 50 or older who had recovered from COVID-19. Each CDR3 is given with its conserved first and last residue. A D gene is named only where the DNA matches it firmly. The size of a clone is reported for some rows only, either as once, few or many, or as a class for expanded clones.

j_gene | v_gene | d_gene | abundance | CDR3aa | CDR3nt
TRBJ2-7 | TRBV27 | - | - | CASSLGRGAYEQYF | TGTGCCAGCAGTTTAGGCAGGGGGGCCTACGAGCAGTACTTC
TRBJ2-5 | TRBV7-9 | - | - | CASSQRNRDPQETQYF | TGTGCCAGCAGCCAGAGGAACAGGGACCCTCAAGAGACCCAGTACTTC
TRBJ1-1 | TRBV5-5 | TRBD1 | - | CASSGQGLGTEAFF | TGTGCCAGCAGCGGACAGGGTTTGGGGACTGAAGCTTTCTTT
TRBJ1-5 | TRBV7-9 | - | - | CASSPQGQVSNQPQHF | TGTGCCAGCAGCCCTCAGGGCCAGGTTAGCAATCAGCCCCAGCATTTT
TRBJ1-1 | TRBV10-3 | TRBD1 | - | CAISPQGGRTEAFF | TGTGCCATCAGCCCGCAGGGGGGACGGACTGAAGCTTTCTTT
TRBJ2-1 | TRBV27 | - | few | CASSLTRGALLNEQFF | TGTGCCAGCAGCCTAACCCGGGGGGCCCTCCTCAATGAGCAGTTCTTC
TRBJ1-1 | TRBV11-3 | TRBD1 | - | CASSLVKEQGQDTEAFF | TGTGCCAGCAGCTTAGTAAAAGAACAGGGGCAGGACACTGAAGCTTTCTTT
TRBJ1-1 | TRBV7-9 | - | - | CASARGDTEAFF | TGTGCCAGCGCCCGGGGGGACACTGAAGCTTTCTTT
TRBJ1-5 | TRBV7-2 | - | - | CASSLGTIQGTGQPQHF | TGTGCCAGCAGCTTAGGGACGATACAGGGTACCGGTCAGCCCCAGCATTTT
TRBJ1-1 | TRBV6-5 | TRBD1 | - | CAIADRSNTEAFF | TGTGCCATCGCGGACAGGTCGAACACTGAAGCTTTCTTT
TRBJ1-3 | TRBV6-5 | - | - | CAIKPGHNSGNTIYF | TGTGCCATCAAACCGGGACATAACTCTGGAAACACCATATATTTT
TRBJ1-1 | TRBV6-5 | TRBD1 | - | CASSPGTGGTEAFF | TGTGCCAGCAGTCCCGGGACAGGCGGCACTGAAGCTTTCTTT
TRBJ1-6 | TRBV7-9 | TRBD1 | - | CASSLGGQGDSPLHF | TGTGCCAGCAGCTTAGGGGGACAGGGAGATTCACCCCTCCACTTT
TRBJ2-1 | TRBV7-2 | - | - | CASSLEGGPTRSDEQFF | TGTGCCAGCAGCTTAGAAGGTGGCCCCACTAGGAGCGATGAGCAGTTCTTC
TRBJ1-2 | TRBV19 | - | - | CASGPLGVSYTF | TGTGCCAGTGGTCCTTTAGGGGTTAGCTACACCTTC
TRBJ2-1 | TRBV7-2 | TRBD1 | - | CASSYPGQYNEQFF | TGTGCCAGCAGCTATCCGGGACAGTACAATGAGCAGTTCTTC
TRBJ1-6 | TRBV6-5 | - | - | CASSLRTANSPLHF | TGTGCCAGCAGTCTACGGACAGCTAATTCACCCCTCCACTTT
TRBJ1-1 | TRBV30 | TRBD1 | - | CAWSTTGTTEAFF | TGTGCCTGGAGTACGACAGGGACAACTGAAGCTTTCTTT
TRBJ1-6 | TRBV6-2/TRBV6-3 | TRBD1 | - | CASSRWDRALPLHF | TGTGCCAGCAGTAGATGGGACAGGGCACTACCCCTCCACTTT
TRBJ1-4 | TRBV18 | TRBD1 | - | CASSRNTDRRNEKLFF | TGTGCCAGCTCACGAAACACGGACAGGCGGAATGAAAAACTGTTTTTT
TRBJ1-1 | TRBV10-3 | TRBD1 | - | CAISGPGQGMTNTEAFF | TGTGCCATCAGTGGCCCTGGACAGGGGATGACGAACACTGAAGCTTTCTTT
TRBJ1-2 | TRBV5-1 | TRBD1 | - | CASSLGDRGRRYTF | TGCGCCAGCAGCTTGGGGGACAGGGGAAGGCGCTACACCTTC
TRBJ1-1 | TRBV29-1 | - | - | CSVEAGRDRAFF | TGCAGCGTTGAAGCGGGTCGAGATCGAGCTTTCTTT
TRBJ1-6 | TRBV13 | - | - | CASSYRGTYNSPLHF | TGTGCCAGCAGCTACCGCGGGACGTATAATTCACCCCTCCACTTT
TRBJ2-1 | TRBV6-6 | TRBD2 | - | CASSGLLAGVHNEQFF | TGTGCCAGCAGTGGCCTACTAGCGGGTGTTCACAATGAGCAGTTCTTC
TRBJ2-7 | TRBV5-4 | - | - | CASSPPGLGYYEQYF | TGTGCCAGCAGCCCCCCGGGACTGGGGTATTACGAGCAGTACTTC
TRBJ1-2 | TRBV7-9 | TRBD1 | - | CASSTWDRNNYGYTF | TGTGCCAGCAGCACTTGGGACAGGAATAACTATGGCTACACCTTC
TRBJ2-3 | TRBV29-1 | TRBD2 | - | CSVETSGVTDTQYF | TGCAGCGTTGAGACTAGCGGGGTAACAGATACGCAGTATTTT
TRBJ1-1 | TRBV7-9 | - | - | CASSPPPSQGMNTEAFF | TGTGCCAGCAGCCCCCCCCCTTCACAGGGTATGAACACTGAAGCTTTCTTT
TRBJ2-7 | TRBV2 | TRBD2 | - | CASFGLAGSYEQYF | TGTGCCAGCTTTGGACTAGCGGGGAGTTACGAGCAGTACTTC
TRBJ2-7 | TRBV5-4 | TRBD2 | - | CASSLDLAGGAYEQYF | TGTGCCAGCAGCCTGGACCTCGCGGGGGGTGCCTACGAGCAGTACTTC
TRBJ2-1 | TRBV7-2 | - | - | CASSPGPSSYNEQFF | TGTGCCAGCAGCCCAGGGCCAAGCTCCTACAATGAGCAGTTCTTC
TRBJ1-1 | TRBV5-5 | TRBD1 | - | CASSTVVGTGMNTEAFF | TGTGCCAGCAGTACCGTGGTTGGGACAGGCATGAACACTGAAGCTTTCTTT
TRBJ2-2 | TRBV4-1 | TRBD2 | - | CASSQDAGVLAGELFF | TGCGCCAGCAGCCAAGATGCGGGGGTTTTAGCCGGGGAGCTGTTTTTT
TRBJ2-7 | TRBV14 | - | - | CASSPQTGAYEQYF | TGTGCCAGCAGCCCTCAAACGGGGGCCTACGAGCAGTACTTC
TRBJ1-3 | TRBV7-2 | - | - | CASSLGQANGNTIYF | TGTGCCAGCAGCTTAGGACAGGCTAATGGAAACACCATATATTTT
TRBJ2-5 | TRBV10-1 | - | - | CASTDTSPGETQYF | TGCGCCAGTACAGACACATCACCAGGGGAGACCCAGTACTTC
TRBJ1-6 | TRBV5-6 | - | - | CASSLVRSSYNSPLHF | TGTGCCAGCAGCTTGGTAAGGAGCTCCTATAATTCACCCCTCCACTTT
TRBJ1-1 | TRBV12-3/TRBV12-4 | TRBD1 | - | CASRTGAEAFF | TGTGCCAGCAGAACAGGGGCCGAAGCTTTCTTT
TRBJ1-1 | TRBV12-5 | - | few | CASGLSEDTEAFF | TGTGCTAGTGGTTTGTCCGAGGACACTGAAGCTTTCTTT
TRBJ1-6 | TRBV6-5 | TRBD1 | - | CASSYSGQGDSPLHF | TGTGCCAGCAGTTACTCTGGACAGGGTGATTCACCCCTCCACTTT
TRBJ2-5 | TRBV5-4 | TRBD1 | few | CASSYPGTGSLTQYF | TGTGCCAGCAGCTACCCCGGGACAGGGTCCCTTACCCAGTACTTC
TRBJ1-2 | TRBV7-2 | TRBD1 | once | CASRSGQGPSGYTF | TGTGCCAGCAGATCAGGACAGGGGCCTTCTGGCTACACCTTC
TRBJ1-2 | TRBV28 | TRBD1 | - | CASSLGTGPADGYTF | TGTGCCAGCAGTTTAGGGACAGGTCCCGCGGATGGCTACACCTTC
TRBJ1-1 | TRBV3-1/TRBV3-2 | TRBD1 | - | CASSLIQGAITEAFF | TGTGCCAGCAGCCTCATTCAGGGGGCGATCACTGAAGCTTTCTTT
TRBJ1-4 | TRBV24-1 | TRBD1 | once | CATSDGTGAVFNEKLFF | TGTGCCACCAGTGACGGAACAGGGGCGGTTTTTAATGAAAAACTGTTTTTT
TRBJ1-2 | TRBV18 | TRBD1 | few | CASSPGTENYGYTF | TGTGCCAGCTCACCAGGGACAGAAAACTATGGCTACACCTTC
TRBJ1-5 | TRBV30 | - | - | CAWSSGRNQPQHF | TGTGCCTGGAGTTCAGGGCGCAATCAGCCCCAGCATTTT
TRBJ1-2 | TRBV7-9 | - | - | CASSFGQLANYGYTF | TGTGCCAGCAGCTTTGGACAGTTAGCTAACTATGGCTACACCTTC
TRBJ2-7 | TRBV2 | - | few | CASRKDTTKSYEQYF | TGTGCCAGCAGAAAGGACACCACCAAGTCCTACGAGCAGTACTTC
TRBJ2-3 | TRBV6-5 | - | - | CASSPEGGDTQYF | TGTGCCAGCAGCCCCGAGGGGGGGGATACGCAGTATTTT
TRBJ1-1 | TRBV9 | - | - | CASSVGPGMVAFF | TGTGCCAGCAGCGTAGGTCCAGGGATGGTAGCTTTCTTT
TRBJ1-5 | TRBV6-4 | - | - | CASSDRGRGPQHF | TGTGCCAGCAGTGACCGTGGTCGGGGTCCCCAGCATTTT
TRBJ1-2 | TRBV5-1 | TRBD1 | - | CASSPGGQTFGYTF | TGCGCCAGCAGCCCAGGGGGCCAGACGTTTGGCTACACCTTC
TRBJ1-2 | TRBV6-4 | - | - | CASSDSAGLYGYTF | TGTGCCAGCAGTGACTCGGCTGGGCTCTATGGCTACACCTTC
TRBJ2-3 | TRBV7-2 | TRBD2 | few | CASSLIAGGGDTQYF | TGTGCCAGCAGCCTCATAGCGGGGGGAGGAGATACGCAGTATTTT
TRBJ1-2 | TRBV4-1 | - | - | CASSQATGWDGYTF | TGCGCCAGCAGCCAAGCGACAGGATGGGATGGCTACACCTTC